Listed below are T cell receptor beta chains from one sample, sequenced in a study of blood T cell repertoires in COVID-19. The table came from immunoSEQ multiplex PCR; TCRdb's copy has only in-frame clones and leaves some out. The sample lists more than 200,000 clones; about 87% were seen once. The specimen sequenced was peripheral blood. The receptors stem from a woman aged 55-69 years with COVID-19, enrolled during active disease. Both conserved end residues are part of each CDR3. Clone size appears in some rows only: once, few, many, or a class for an expanded clone.

clone size: -
V gene: TRBV5-5
CDR3 protein: CASSYIAGVDTGELFF

clone size: -
V gene: TRBV27
CDR3 protein: CASSLSGLAGRDNEQFF

clone size: -
V gene: TRBV18
CDR3 protein: CASSDRENTEAFF

clone size: -
V gene: TRBV25-1
CDR3 protein: CASSERGHGNTEAFF

clone size: once
V gene: TRBV4-3
CDR3 protein: CASSRGLNYEQYF

clone size: few
V gene: TRBV20-1
CDR3 protein: CSARVAREQYF

clone size: -
V gene: TRBV27
CDR3 protein: CASNQGGLRTEAFF

clone size: -
V gene: TRBV19
CDR3 protein: CASTRGQGMNTEAFF

clone size: -
V gene: TRBV19
CDR3 protein: CASSASGQGPANYGYTF

clone size: -
V gene: TRBV6-1
CDR3 protein: CASSEVGLGDGYTF

clone size: -
V gene: TRBV6-2/TRBV6-3
CDR3 protein: CASSTNYNEQFF

clone size: -
V gene: TRBV5-4
CDR3 protein: CASSRGLNQPQHF

clone size: -
V gene: TRBV18
CDR3 protein: CASSRRADTDTQYF

clone size: -
V gene: TRBV4-1
CDR3 protein: CASSQDWAGTQYYNSPLHF

clone size: -
V gene: TRBV7-9
CDR3 protein: CASSADRAGNQPQHF

clone size: -
V gene: TRBV11-2
CDR3 protein: CASSRPGTGGNTIYF